These 18 T cell receptor beta chains were all obtained from the same sample, sequenced in a study of regulatory T cells in long-lasting Graves disease. Stated time point: persistent/refractory GD, antithyroid drugs over 5 years with positive TRAb. PBMCs provided the RNA from which the TCR library was made. CDR3-region Arm-PCR and iRepertoire HTBI primers produced the TCR beta libraries. TCRdb reanalysed the multiplex PCR reads using MiXCR and keeps one entry per CDR3 protein. The sample carries around 450,000 distinct CDR3 sequences, about 22% recorded once. The material was peripheral blood mononuclear cells (PBMCs), obtained when the disease was refractory, from a patient treated with antithyroid drugs. These receptors were collected from a female donor with Graves disease.

There are many counts of this clonotype. This chain uses TRBV27 with TRBJ1-5; D may be TRBD1 (6 bases). The CDR3 runs 15 residues. Germline V lookup: CDR1 MNHEY, CDR2 SMNVEV (reference sequence). Trimming pared 3 bases from V and 7 bases from J, leaving 16 bases between. The CDR3 DNA reads TGTGCCAGCAGTTTGAAAGGGACCAGGGGACAGCCCCAGCATTTT. Protein sequence: CASSLKGTRGQPQHF.

This clonotype appeared a few times. This chain connects TRBV7-8 to TRBJ2-5; D unclear. The CDR3 is 17 amino acids. CDR1 is SGHVS and CDR2 is FQNEAQ in the germline V gene. V lost 1 base, J lost 1 base, and 16 bases lay in between. CDR3 DNA: TGTGCCAGCAGCTTAGTGGACCTCCGGTCAATCCAAGAGACCCAGTACTTC. Protein: CASSLVDLRSIQETQYF. The entire variable domain, with the rest obtained from reference TRBV7-8 and TRBJ2-5, is as follows: GAGVSQSPRYKVAKRGQDVALRCDPISGHVSLFWYQQALGQGPEFLTYFQNEAQLDKSGLPSDRFFAERPEGSVSTLKIQRTQQEDSAVYLCASSLVDLRSIQETQYFGPGTRLLVL.

This clonotype was seen at least ten times. The chain uses TRBV28 and TRBJ1-1, with 9 bases fitting TRBD1. The V gene end was trimmed by 4 bases and the J gene end by 4 bases; junction bases not matched to a gene: 4. The CDR3 runs 14 residues. Germline-derived CDR1 and CDR2 are MDHEN and SYDVKM. This CDR3 is CASSSGTGFTEAFF. The CDR3 coding sequence is TGTGCCAGCAGTTCCGGGACAGGGTTCACTGAAGCTTTCTTT.

CDR3 region: CASSIEYEQYF. CDR3 coding DNA: TGTGCCAGCAGCATCGAGTACGAGCAGTACTTC. V is TRBV28 and J is TRBJ2-7, with D hard to call. Trimming stripped 6 bases from V and 4 bases from J, with 7 bases between. Per germline, CDR1 MDHEN and CDR2 SYDVKM. There are 11 residues in the CDR3.

In this sample, this clonotype turned up many times. The genes are TRBV7-9 and TRBJ2-7; D unresolved. CDR1 is SEHNR, CDR2 FQNEAQ, per germline (reference sequence). The CDR3 totals 12 residues. The V end lost 6 bases, the J end lost 5 bases, and 11 bases lay between the germline ends. CDR3 in amino acids: CASSLIGDEQYF. DNA of the CDR3: TGTGCCAGCAGTTTAATTGGGGACGAGCAGTACTTC. The variable domain in full, completed from reference TRBV7-9 and TRBJ2-7, reads DTGVSQNPRHKITKRGQNVTFRCDPISEHNRLYWYRQTLGQGPEFLTYFQNEAQLEKSRLLSDRFSAERPKGSFSTLEIQRTEQGDSAMYLCASSLIGDEQYFGPGTRLTVT.

The chain is built from TRBV15 and TRBJ2-5, with TRBD2 matching 8 bases. The CDR3 totals 17 residues. CDR1 and CDR2 (germline): LNHNV, YYDKDF (reference sequence). Unmatched junction bases numbered 15, after V lost 5 bases and J lost 4 bases. For the CDR3, the DNA is TGTGCCACCAGCCCCCTTGGGACGGGGGGGCCATCAGAGACCCAGTACTTC. It specifies CATSPLGTGGPSETQYF.

Concerning this clonotype: With a far larger clone one base away, a read error is the likely cause. The chain has TRBV7-9 and TRBJ1-1, with D hard to call. Germline values: CDR1 SEHNR, CDR2 FQNEAQ (reference sequence). V was cut by 5 bases and J by 1 base, with 8 bases left in between. The CDR3 is 13 amino acids. The CDR3 region has the DNA TGTGCCAGCAGCCCCGTCGGGAACACTGAAGCTTTCTTT. Translated: CASSPVGNTEAFF. The full variable domain, in which reference TRBV7-9 and TRBJ1-1 provide the parts outside the CDR3, is DTGVSQNPRHKITKRGQNVTFRCDPISEHNRLYWYRQTLGQGPEFLTYFQNEAQLEKSRLLSDRFSAERPKGSFSTLEIQRTEQGDSAMYLCASSPVGNTEAFFGQGTRLTVV.

Ten or more counts support this clonotype. The chain recombines TRBV11-2 with TRBJ2-7; TRBD2 matches 7 bases. The V and J ends lost 4 bases and 4 bases, in that order; junction bases with no gene match: 4. There are 13 residues in the CDR3. Germline loops: CDR1 SGHAT, CDR2 FQNNGV. The CDR3, as DNA: TGTGCCAGCAGCTCGTGGGGGGGTTACGAGCAGTACTTC. Protein sequence: CASSSWGGYEQYF.

In its sample, this clonotype was seen a few times. This chain uses TRBV20-1 with TRBJ2-5; no clear D. Germline CDR1 DFQATT, CDR2 SNEGSKA (reference sequence). V was trimmed by 0 bases and J by 4 bases, leaving 15 bases between them. This CDR3 spans 15 amino acids. The CDR3 DNA sequence: TGCAGTGCTAGAGATGCCCCGGTTGGTGGAGAGACCCAGTACTTC. Its protein product is CSARDAPVGGETQYF.

The genes are TRBV7-9 and TRBJ2-7, with 9 bases identical to TRBD1. The CDR3 has 15 amino acids. Per germline, CDR1 SEHNR and CDR2 FQNEAQ (reference sequence). The J segment lost 5 bases and the V segment lost 6 bases, leaving 11 bases of the junction unmatched. The CDR3 is CASRPTTGGVNEQYF. Written as DNA, the CDR3 is TGTGCCAGCAGGCCCACGACAGGGGGGGTTAACGAGCAGTACTTC.

This clonotype was found a few times. V is TRBV5-1 and J is TRBJ1-4; perhaps TRBD1 as D (6 bases). Trimming removed 5 bases from V and 3 bases from J, with 11 bases in between. Germline V gene data show CDR1 as SGHRS and CDR2 as YFSETQ. This CDR3 has 14 amino acids. As DNA, the CDR3 is TGCGCCAGCAGAGAGGGACAACCTAATGAAAAACTGTTTTTT. Protein product: CASREGQPNEKLFF.

The chain joins TRBV5-6 to TRBJ2-7; possible D gene TRBD2, 5 bases. The V gene's germline CDR1 is SGHDT and CDR2 YYEEEE. Trimming stripped 2 bases from V and 2 bases from J, with 11 bases between. The CDR3 length is 14 residues. CDR3 sequence: CASSFIGETYEQYF. The CDR3 bases are TGTGCCAGCAGCTTCATTGGGGAGACCTACGAGCAGTACTTC.

This clonotype was seen ten or more times. The gene calls are TRBV6-1 and TRBJ2-6; D may correspond to TRBD1 or TRBD2 (5 bases each). The V end was cut by 7 bases, the J end by 8 bases, with 27 bases between. Germline CDR1 is MNHNS and CDR2 is SASEGT. CDR3 length equals 18 residues. The CDR3 sequence: CASTPRGMVLWGSNVLTF. CDR3 in DNA: TGTGCCAGCACCCCAAGAGGCATGGTCCTCTGGGGGTCCAACGTCCTGACTTTC.

This clonotype was counted many times. The chain recombines TRBV4-1 with TRBJ2-5; 9 bases are shared with TRBD1. The CDR3 consists of 18 residues. V dropped 0 bases and J dropped 4; count of bases not matched to a gene: 12. Germline V gene sequence: CDR1 MGHRA, CDR2 YSYEKL. The CDR3 loop reads CASSQDQLGTGRVETQYF. The CDR3 bases are TGCGCCAGCAGCCAAGATCAGTTGGGGACAGGGAGGGTAGAGACCCAGTACTTC.

This clonotype was observed a few times. The chain combines TRBV7-8 with TRBJ2-3, with 10 bases lining up with TRBD2. Trimming at V came to 5 bases and at J to 6 bases, leaving 11 bases not matched to a gene. Germline V gene sequence: CDR1 SGHVS, CDR2 FQNEAQ. This CDR3 comprises 16 residues. The CDR3 spells CASSTRSAGGGDTQYF. CDR3 DNA sequence: TGTGCCAGCAGCACCCGATCAGCGGGAGGGGGGGATACGCAGTATTTT.

The chain links TRBV3-1 to TRBJ2-3, with a possible D match to TRBD2 (6 bases). This CDR3 has 14 amino acids. CDR1 LGHDT and CDR2 YNNKEL come from the germline V gene (reference sequence). V gave up 5 bases and J gave up 1 base, with 10 bases separating them. The CDR3 region is CASSAGGGTDTQYF. CDR3 nucleotide sequence: TGTGCCAGCAGCGCCGGCGGGGGCACAGATACGCAGTATTTT.

Points on this clonotype: Sequence at one end of the junction differs from germline and may be a read error. The chain uses TRBV6-1 and TRBJ2-2; 13 bases align to TRBD2. The CDR3 contains 20 residues. Looked up from germline, CDR1 is MNHNS and CDR2 is SASEGT. In DNA, the CDR3 is TGTGCCAGCAGCGGCCCCGGACTAGCGGGGGCCCTTTCGAACACCGGGGAGCTGCTTTTT. Residues: CASSGPGLAGALSNTGELLF.

The CDR3 loop reads CSAQSVTGGHQETQYF. In DNA, the CDR3 is TGCAGTGCTCAAAGCGTTACAGGGGGCCACCAAGAGACCCAGTACTTC. The rearrangement joins TRBV20-1 to TRBJ2-5, with 9 bases fitting TRBD1. The CDR3 runs 16 residues. V trimming: 5 bases; J trimming: 0 bases; junction bases outside the gene matches: 10. Germline CDR1 DFQATT, CDR2 SNEGSKA (reference sequence).